Presented here are 19 T cell receptor beta chains from one specimen sequenced in a study of STAT3 mutations in large granular lymphocyte leukemia. General study points: In T-cell large granular lymphocyte leukemia, about half of patients showed multiple immunodominant subclonotypes.

These receptors' targets are unknown. The protocol was immunoSEQ multiplex PCR, while the TCRdb copy is restricted to in-frame clones and leaves out a portion. The sample lists around 30,000 clones, 86% occurring once. The specimen sequenced was peripheral blood mononuclear cells. These TCRs come from a man aged 55-75 years with T-cell large granular lymphocyte leukemia. Some clones in this sample may be carry-over from other donors' samples.

This chain connects TRBV5-1 to TRBJ2-2; D gene uncertain. With 0 bases removed from V and 2 bases from J, the gap between germline ends came to 8 bases. There are 15 residues in the CDR3. Germline loops: CDR1 SGHRS, CDR2 YFSETQ. The CDR3 DNA reads as TGCGCCAGCAGCTTGGGCGGAGCCAACACCGGGGAGCTGTTTTTT. Translated, it gives CASSLGGANTGELFF.

V and J are TRBV9 and TRBJ2-3; D perhaps matches TRBD2 (6 bases). This CDR3 is 15 amino acids long. The germline V gene has CDR1 SGDLS and CDR2 YYNGEE. Trimming stripped 0 bases from V and 2 bases from J, with 10 bases between. The CDR3 DNA sequence: TGTGCCAGCAGCGTAGTCGGGAGTAACACAGATACGCAGTATTTT. It yields the protein CASSVVGSNTDTQYF.

The DNA of the CDR3 is TGTGCCAGCAGCTATCCGGGACGGCCAGACCAAGAGACCCAGTACTTC. This encodes CASSYPGRPDQETQYF. The genes are TRBV7-9 and TRBJ2-5; possibly TRBD1 or TRBD2 for D (5 bases each). V gave up 4 bases and J gave up 0 bases, with 15 bases separating them. The CDR3 has 16 amino acids. The germline V gene encodes CDR1 SEHNR and CDR2 FQNEAQ (reference sequence).

V is TRBV4-3 and J is TRBJ1-1; D unclear. CDR1 LGHNA and CDR2 YSLEER come from the germline V gene. This CDR3 is built from 14 residues. Between the trimmed V and J ends, which lost 4 bases and 5 bases, there was a span of 14 bases. CDR3 residues: CASSLGEWETEAFF. The CDR3 DNA is TGCGCCAGCAGCCTTGGGGAGTGGGAAACTGAAGCTTTCTTT.

The V call is TRBV28, the J call TRBJ2-3; D is unresolved. The CDR3 covers 13 residues. The germline V gene encodes CDR1 MDHEN and CDR2 SYDVKM. Trimming stripped 11 bases from V and 0 bases from J, with 12 bases between. The CDR3 spells CAHRLPSTDTQYF. The CDR3 nucleotides read TGTGCCCATCGGCTTCCTAGCACAGATACGCAGTATTTT.

This clone was seen only once. This chain joins TRBV5-1 and TRBJ2-1, with D tentatively TRBD2 (6 bases). Germline V gene sequence: CDR1 SGHRS, CDR2 YFSETQ. With 2 bases removed from V and 8 bases from J, the gap between germline ends came to 20 bases. CDR3 size: 16 residues. In nucleotides, the CDR3 is TGCGCCAGCAGCTTAGGGCTAGCGAGAAGTATGGATGAGCAGTTCTTC. Translation: CASSLGLARSMDEQFF. The full variable domain, rest sourced from reference TRBV5-1 and TRBJ2-1, is KAGVTQTPRYLIKTRGQQVTLSCSPISGHRSVSWYQQTPGQGLQFLFEYFSETQRNKGNFPGRFSGRQFSNSRSEMNVSTLELGDSALYLCASSLGLARSMDEQFFGPGTRLTVL.

This sequence joins TRBV30 and TRBJ1-5; D ambiguous. Germline V gene sequence: CDR1 GTSNPN, CDR2 SVGIG (reference sequence). V lost 0 bases to trimming and J lost 4 bases, with 7 bases between them. This CDR3 comprises 13 residues. CDR3 protein: CAWSVLLNQPQHF. In nucleotides, the CDR3 is TGTGCCTGGAGTGTACTTTTAAATCAGCCCCAGCATTTT.

This clone was seen only once. The chain is built from TRBV7-9 and TRBJ2-7; 9 bases map to TRBD1. Germline values: CDR1 SEHNR, CDR2 FQNEAQ (reference sequence). This CDR3 contains 15 residues. J gave up 1 base and V 5 bases, and 6 bases lay outside the gene matches. CDR3 DNA sequence: TGTGCCAGCAGCCCCGGGACAGGGACATCCTACGAGCAGTACTTC. It codes for CASSPGTGTSYEQYF.

The V call is TRBV10-3, the J call TRBJ1-1, with D unresolved. The CDR3 is 15 amino acids. V was trimmed by 2 bases and J by 5 bases, leaving 15 bases between them. Germline CDR1 is ENHRY and CDR2 is SYGVKD. CDR3 sequence reads: CAISEAPGSGTEAFF. CDR3 bases: TGTGCCATCAGTGAGGCCCCAGGAAGTGGGACTGAAGCTTTCTTT.

V gene TRBV5-1 combines with J gene TRBJ2-2; D unresolved. V was cut by 2 bases and J by 1 base, with 6 bases left in between. Germline V gene sequence: CDR1 SGHRS, CDR2 YFSETQ. CDR3 size: 14 residues. The chain's CDR3 is CASSFSGNTGELFF. The CDR3 nucleotides are TGCGCCAGCAGCTTTTCGGGGAACACCGGGGAGCTGTTTTTT.

The chain is built from TRBV4-3 and TRBJ1-1; D not certain. CDR3 length: 13 residues. V lost 5 bases to trimming and J lost 7 bases, with 14 bases between them. CDR1 LGHNA and CDR2 YSLEER come from the germline V gene. Here the CDR3 reads CASSEMRESEAFF. The DNA of the CDR3 is TGCGCCAGCAGCGAAATGAGGGAGAGTGAAGCTTTCTTT.

The genes are TRBV29-1 and TRBJ2-5; TRBD2 aligns across 9 bases. V dropped 8 bases and J dropped 1; count of bases not matched to a gene: 11. Germline V gene sequence: CDR1 SQVTM, CDR2 ANQGSEA. The CDR3 totals 15 residues. For the CDR3, the DNA is TGCAGCTCAACCGGAGCGGGAGGAATCCAAGAGACCCAGTACTTC. Its translation is CSSTGAGGIQETQYF.

The chain links TRBV5-6 to TRBJ2-7; D could derive from TRBD1 or TRBD2 (6 bases each). Germline CDR1 and CDR2: SGHDT and YYEEEE. V lost 0 bases to trimming and J lost 4 bases, with 14 bases between them. The CDR3 loop spans 15 amino acids. The CDR3 region has the DNA TGTGCCAGCAGCTTGGGTTGGGGGGCTCAATACGAGCAGTACTTC. This translates into CASSLGWGAQYEQYF.

The chain employs TRBV7-3 and TRBJ2-1; possible D gene TRBD2, 5 bases. The V end was cut by 1 base, the J end by 3 bases, with 10 bases between. CDR3 length: 15 amino acids. The germline V gene has CDR1 SGHTA and CDR2 FQGTGA. In nucleotides, the CDR3 is TGTGCCAGCAGCTTAAGTGGCGGGTTCTACAATGAGCAGTTCTTC. Translation: CASSLSGGFYNEQFF.

A few counts support this clone. This chain connects TRBV7-9 to TRBJ1-5; D gene ambiguous. The CDR3 loop spans 13 amino acids. The V and J ends lost 4 bases and 3 bases respectively, with 7 bases between them. The V gene's germline CDR1 is SEHNR and CDR2 FQNEAQ (reference sequence). CDR3 sequence: CASSSHDNQPQHF. The CDR3 DNA reads TGTGCCAGCAGCTCACATGACAATCAGCCCCAGCATTTT.

In this sample, this clone turned up once. This chain connects TRBV29-1 to TRBJ1-5; the match to TRBD1 covers 7 bases. CDR3 length: 12 residues. Trimming cost V 4 bases and J 8 bases; bases outside gene matches: 5. Germline V gives CDR1 SQVTM, CDR2 ANQGSEA. DNA of the CDR3: TGCAGCGTTGGGGCAGGGGGGGAGCCCCAGCATTTT. It yields the protein CSVGAGGEPQHF.

This chain uses TRBV7-6 with TRBJ2-2, with 11 bases identical to TRBD2. Germline loops: CDR1 SGHVS, CDR2 FNYEAQ. After removal of 3 bases from V and 4 bases from J, the junction contained 4 bases not matched to a gene. This CDR3 is 16 amino acids long. Here the CDR3 reads CASSLLAGGRTGELFF. DNA of the CDR3: TGTGCCAGCAGCTTGCTAGCGGGAGGCCGCACCGGGGAGCTGTTTTTT.

This chain connects TRBV6-6 to TRBJ1-2; D is ambiguous. V shed 2 bases and J shed 4 bases, with 8 bases lying between them. Germline V CDR1 and CDR2: MNHNY, SVGAGI (reference sequence). The CDR3 covers 13 residues. CDR3 sequence reads: CASSYPAFYGYTF. In DNA, the CDR3 is TGTGCCAGCAGTTACCCCGCCTTCTATGGCTACACCTTC.

V is TRBV11-3 and J is TRBJ2-3, with 8 bases that match TRBD2. After removal of 0 bases from V and 4 bases from J, the junction contained 6 bases not matched to a gene. CDR3 size: 16 residues. Germline V gene lookup returns CDR1 SGHNT and CDR2 YENEEA. The CDR3 sequence is CASSLESGSPSDTQYF. Written as DNA, the CDR3 is TGTGCCAGCAGCTTAGAGAGCGGGAGTCCCTCAGATACGCAGTATTTT.